This entry is about one TCR beta chain. Germline V CDR1 and CDR2: GTSNPN, SVGIG (reference sequence). With 0 bases clipped from V and 6 bases from J, the junction kept 11 bases outside the gene matches. The CDR3 is 18 amino acids. In the study's own analysis: For nucleated cells, counts were estimated from reference gene primer amplification. The assay was immunoSEQ multiplex PCR, and TCRdb's table has in-frame clones only and misses some. V, J and clone size are those of that table, while D and trimming were read from the DNA. The repertoire holds some 260,000 clones, with more than 75% as singletons. This sample stems from a study of blood T cell repertoires in COVID-19.

This TCR was recovered from a woman between 40 and 55 years old who had recovered from COVID-19. What was sequenced was peripheral blood. The rearrangement uses TRBV30 and TRBJ2-2; 12 bases map to TRBD2. CDR3 nucleotide sequence: TGTGCCTGGAGTGTAATGACTAGCGGGAGTCGGTCCCCCGGGGAGCTGTTTTTT. The encoded protein is CAWSVMTSGSRSPGELFF.